Below are 26 T cell receptor beta chains sequenced from a single sample in a study of T-cell reconstitution after alpha-beta-depleted transplantation in children. During its preparation, the TCRbeta library received unique molecular identifiers. MiXCR was run by TCRdb on the PCR reads, yielding one entry per CDR3 protein. The sample shows 190,000 or so distinct CDR3 sequences, around 7% of them seen only once. The sequences come from PBMCs from the stem cell graft donor, collected from the stem cell graft. The receptors here all came from a human donor who donated a stem cell graft to a child with Wiskott-Aldrich syndrome.

This clonotype was recorded at least ten times. The chain recombines TRBV7-9 with TRBJ1-1; D perhaps matches TRBD1 (6 bases). Trimming left V 5 bases short and J 4 bases short, with 14 bases between. CDR3 length: 14 residues. Germline V lookup: CDR1 SEHNR, CDR2 FQNEAQ (reference sequence). CDR3 sequence: CASSLRTESTEAFF. The CDR3 DNA is TGTGCCAGCAGCCTCCGGACAGAAAGCACTGAAGCTTTCTTT.

This clonotype was seen ten or more times. The chain is built from TRBV12-3 or TRBV12-4 and TRBJ2-7; 7 bases agree with TRBD1. V gave up 8 bases and J gave up 2 bases; unmatched junction bases: 15. This CDR3 is 16 amino acids long. CDR3 sequence: CASQAHPGTAAYEQYF. The CDR3 DNA sequence: TGTGCCAGCCAAGCTCACCCCGGGACAGCGGCCTACGAGCAGTACTTC.

This clonotype came up many times. This chain uses TRBV24-1 with TRBJ1-1; the match to TRBD1 covers 8 bases. There are 15 residues in the CDR3. V dropped 5 bases and J dropped 0; count of bases not matched to a gene: 4. Germline CDR1 is KGHDR and CDR2 is SFDVKD. This chain's CDR3 is CATSGLTGVNTEAFF. In DNA form, the CDR3 reads TGTGCCACCAGTGGTCTGACAGGGGTGAACACTGAAGCTTTCTTT.

This clonotype was observed many times. The chain uses TRBV29-1 and TRBJ1-2; TRBD1 might be the D (6 bases). The CDR3 has 15 amino acids. V shed 1 base and J shed 5 bases, with 17 bases lying between them. Germline CDR1 SQVTM, CDR2 ANQGSEA. CDR3 region: CSVEAYFRGYYGYTF. In DNA form, the CDR3 reads TGCAGCGTTGAAGCGTATTTCAGGGGATATTATGGCTACACCTTC.

In its sample, this clonotype was seen many times. CDR3 sequence: CAISDPRVGFYNEQFF. CDR3 nucleotides: TGTGCCATCAGTGACCCTCGGGTAGGTTTCTACAATGAGCAGTTCTTC. J is TRBJ2-1 and V is TRBV10-3; the D is unclear. CDR3 length: 16 residues. Germline V gene sequence: CDR1 ENHRY, CDR2 SYGVKD. Trimming stripped 3 bases from V and 3 bases from J, with 15 bases between.

A remark on this clonotype: This may be a read error, as it is one base from a much larger clone. This rearrangement joins TRBV9 to TRBJ2-2; the D is unclear. CDR1 SGDLS and CDR2 YYNGEE come from the germline V gene. V was shortened by 1 base and J by 4 bases, with 8 bases between the two germline ends. This CDR3 spans 14 amino acids. The CDR3 here is CASSVSPSTGELFF. CDR3 DNA sequence: TGTGCCAGCAGCGTAAGTCCGAGCACCGGGGAGCTGTTTTTT.

In this sample, this clonotype turned up many times. The CDR3 bases are TGCAGTGCTATCCCCGGGACTAGCGGGGGGGCCTTAGACCCCGAGCAGTACTTC. This sequence encodes CSAIPGTSGGALDPEQYF. The gene calls are TRBV20-1 and TRBJ2-7, with 16 bases identical to TRBD2. Germline loops: CDR1 DFQATT, CDR2 SNEGSKA (reference sequence). This CDR3 region has 18 residues. V shed 4 bases and J 6 bases; nucleotides not matched to a gene: 15.

This clonotype was seen at least ten times. This rearrangement joins TRBV29-1 to TRBJ2-3; 7 nucleotides align to TRBD2. The junction had 8 bases not matched to a gene; V was cut back by 4 bases and J by 4 bases. Looked up from germline, CDR1 is SQVTM and CDR2 is ANQGSEA. This CDR3 is built from 14 residues. The CDR3 protein is CSVAIPGGADTQYF. The CDR3 nucleotides read TGCAGCGTTGCCATCCCGGGGGGAGCAGATACGCAGTATTTT.

This clonotype was seen repeatedly, ten times or more. This chain connects TRBV4-3 to TRBJ2-1; 8 bases agree with TRBD2. The V gene's germline CDR1 is LGHNA and CDR2 YSLEER. The V segment lost 1 base and the J segment 4 bases; nucleotides outside the gene matches: 9. This CDR3 has 17 amino acids. CDR3 nucleotide sequence: TGCGCCAGCAGCCAAGTAGTGACGGGAGGGCCTTACAATGAGCAGTTCTTC. It codes for CASSQVVTGGPYNEQFF.

This clonotype was detected ten times or more. The chain has TRBV12-3 or TRBV12-4 and TRBJ1-2; 8 nucleotides line up with TRBD1. The V gene end was trimmed by 7 bases and the J gene end by 7 bases; junction bases not matched to a gene: 14. The CDR3 is made up of 15 amino acids. Here the CDR3 reads CASTAGGGGGFGYTF. The CDR3 DNA reads as TGTGCCAGCACCGCAGGGGGCGGAGGGGGATTTGGCTACACCTTC.

This clonotype was picked up many times. This chain links TRBV29-1 with TRBJ1-1, with a possible D match to TRBD1 (5 bases). V was cut by 1 base and J by 2 bases, with 8 bases left in between. CDR3 length equals 13 residues. Germline loops: CDR1 SQVTM, CDR2 ANQGSEA. The CDR3 sequence: CSVEGGGNTEAFF. The CDR3 bases are TGCAGCGTTGAAGGGGGGGGTAACACTGAAGCTTTCTTT.

The chain couples TRBV28 to TRBJ1-2; 7 bases fit TRBD1. Germline lookup yields CDR1 MDHEN and CDR2 SYDVKM. This CDR3 is built from 14 residues. The junction had 8 bases not matched to a gene; V was cut back by 2 bases and J by 8 bases. CDR3 coding DNA: TGTGCCAGCAGTTTAATAGGGGGCGCGAGGGGCTACACCTTC. It specifies CASSLIGGARGYTF.

There are many counts of this clonotype. The chain has TRBV15 and TRBJ2-5; D might be TRBD1 (6 bases). Deletions cut 5 bases from V and 13 bases from J, with 14 bases between. CDR3 length: 11 residues. CDR1 and CDR2 from the germline V gene are LNHNV and YYDKDF (reference sequence). CDR3 DNA sequence: TGTGCCACCAGCGCTCCGGGACAACCGTACTTC. Amino acid sequence: CATSAPGQPYF.

This clonotype was recorded a few times. The chain links TRBV7-2 to TRBJ2-3; perhaps TRBD1 as D (6 bases). CDR1 and CDR2 from the germline V gene are SGHTA and FQGNSA. Trimming took off 4 bases at V and 0 bases at J, with 17 bases between the two ends. The CDR3 spans 17 residues. The CDR3 DNA sequence: TGTGCCAGCAGCTCGGGTGACTGGGGGCCTAGCACAGATACGCAGTATTTT. It encodes CASSSGDWGPSTDTQYF.

At least ten counts were recorded for this clonotype. This chain joins TRBV5-6 and TRBJ2-3, with 12 nucleotides matching TRBD2. CDR3 length: 16 amino acids. J gave up 4 bases and V 4 bases, and 7 bases lay outside the gene matches. Germline CDR1 SGHDT, CDR2 YYEEEE. The DNA of the CDR3 is TGTGCCAGCAGCCCTCCTAGCGGGAGGGCCCCAGATACGCAGTATTTT. This codes for CASSPPSGRAPDTQYF.

This clonotype was seen many times. The CDR3 bases are TGTGCCAGCAGCTGGGACGTTAGCACAGATACGCAGTATTTT. Amino acids: CASSWDVSTDTQYF. The chain has TRBV7-8 and TRBJ2-3; D may match TRBD1 or TRBD2 (5 bases each). Germline V gene sequence: CDR1 SGHVS, CDR2 FQNEAQ. V lost 4 bases to trimming and J lost 0 bases, with 8 bases between them. The CDR3 length is 14 residues.

This clonotype was seen ten or more times. The genes are TRBV20-1 and TRBJ2-7, with 13 bases matching TRBD2. The CDR3 is made up of 14 amino acids. V was clipped by 3 bases and J by 6 bases; unmatched bases: 5. Looked up from germline, CDR1 is DFQATT and CDR2 is SNEGSKA (reference sequence). The DNA of the CDR3 is TGCAGTGCTAGCAGGACTAGCGGGAGTTTCGAGCAGTACTTC. It specifies CSASRTSGSFEQYF.

The rearrangement uses TRBV6-2 or TRBV6-3 and TRBJ2-3, with D possibly TRBD2 on 5 matching bases. Germline loops: CDR1 MNHEY, CDR2 SVGEGT. V lost 6 bases and J 5 bases, leaving 21 bases between the germline ends. The CDR3 spans 16 residues. The CDR3 DNA reads TGTGCCAGCAGAAACCGGGTCACAGCCCGGGGAGATACGCAGTATTTT. Amino acid sequence: CASRNRVTARGDTQYF.

This clonotype was seen many times. The V call is TRBV12-3 or TRBV12-4, the J call TRBJ1-2, with D unresolved. V was trimmed by 3 bases and J by 6 bases, leaving 11 bases between them. There are 13 residues in the CDR3. CDR3: CASSFRIRNGYTF. As DNA, the CDR3 is TGTGCCAGCAGTTTCCGGATCCGCAATGGCTACACCTTC.

This clonotype has ten or more counts. The chain combines TRBV20-1 with TRBJ2-3; 7 nucleotides align to TRBD2. V lost 6 bases, J lost 3 bases, and 12 bases stayed unmatched. Germline V lookup: CDR1 DFQATT, CDR2 SNEGSKA (reference sequence). This CDR3 has 15 residues. The CDR3 region is CSAPGGGGSTDTQYF. The DNA of the CDR3 is TGCAGTGCCCCCGGTGGGGGAGGGTCGACAGATACGCAGTATTTT.

This clonotype was picked up many times. The J gene is TRBJ2-7, the V gene TRBV6-1, with D perhaps matching TRBD2 (5 bases). The length of the CDR3 is 13 residues. The germline CDR1 and CDR2 sequences are MNHNS and SASEGT. Trimming left V 4 bases short and J 6 bases short, with 13 bases between. CDR3: CASSVSARGEQYF. For the CDR3, the DNA is TGTGCCAGCAGTGTAAGTGCTCGGGGCGAGCAGTACTTC.

The J gene is TRBJ1-1, the V gene TRBV29-1, with D maybe TRBD1 (5 bases). CDR1 and CDR2 (germline): SQVTM, ANQGSEA. Trimming stripped 4 bases from V and 4 bases from J, with 16 bases between. This CDR3 is 14 amino acids long. The CDR3 sequence is CSVGSPLGLTEAFF. CDR3 in DNA: TGCAGCGTTGGATCCCCTTTGGGGCTCACTGAAGCTTTCTTT. Supplemented by reference TRBV29-1 and TRBJ1-1, the full variable domain reads SAVISQKPSRDICQRGTSLTIQCQVDSQVTMMFWYRQQPGQSLTLIATANQGSEATYESGFVIDKFPISRPNLTFSTLTVSNMSPEDSSIYLCSVGSPLGLTEAFFGQGTRLTVV.

This clonotype came up many times. The gene calls are TRBV29-1 and TRBJ1-3, with 11 bases lining up with TRBD1. Germline V gene sequence: CDR1 SQVTM, CDR2 ANQGSEA. V was pared by 6 bases and J by 4 bases, with 8 bases of the junction left unmatched. The CDR3 is 15 residues long. The CDR3 nucleotides read TGCAGCGTCGGTCCGGGACAGGGGGAAGGAAACACCATATATTTT. Its protein is CSVGPGQGEGNTIYF.

This clonotype was picked up a small number of times. For the CDR3, the DNA is TGTGCCAGCACCCCTATAGGAGGCCCAACTGTTAATGAAAAACTGTTTTTT. Translating gives CASTPIGGPTVNEKLFF. The chain is built from TRBV28 and TRBJ1-4; D is uncertain. V gave up 7 bases and J gave up 4 bases, with 22 bases separating them. The length of the CDR3 is 17 residues. The germline CDR1 and CDR2 sequences are MDHEN and SYDVKM.

In its sample, this clonotype was seen many times. The gene calls are TRBV20-1 and TRBJ1-5; 7 positions match TRBD1. The J segment lost 5 bases and the V segment lost 7 bases, leaving 8 bases of the junction unmatched. The CDR3 loop spans 13 amino acids. Germline V gene sequence: CDR1 DFQATT, CDR2 SNEGSKA (reference sequence). The CDR3 bases are TGCAGTGGTCGACAGGGCGGGGATCAGCCCCAGCATTTT. As protein: CSGRQGGDQPQHF.

This clonotype was recorded at least ten times. J is TRBJ2-1 and V is TRBV5-1, with a weak D call TRBD1 (7 bases). V gave up 4 bases and J gave up 10 bases, with 18 bases separating them. The CDR3 runs 14 residues. Germline V lookup: CDR1 SGHRS, CDR2 YFSETQ. CDR3 sequence: CASSPGQGGPEQFF. CDR3 in DNA: TGCGCCAGCAGCCCAGGGCAGGGGGGCCCGGAGCAGTTCTTC.